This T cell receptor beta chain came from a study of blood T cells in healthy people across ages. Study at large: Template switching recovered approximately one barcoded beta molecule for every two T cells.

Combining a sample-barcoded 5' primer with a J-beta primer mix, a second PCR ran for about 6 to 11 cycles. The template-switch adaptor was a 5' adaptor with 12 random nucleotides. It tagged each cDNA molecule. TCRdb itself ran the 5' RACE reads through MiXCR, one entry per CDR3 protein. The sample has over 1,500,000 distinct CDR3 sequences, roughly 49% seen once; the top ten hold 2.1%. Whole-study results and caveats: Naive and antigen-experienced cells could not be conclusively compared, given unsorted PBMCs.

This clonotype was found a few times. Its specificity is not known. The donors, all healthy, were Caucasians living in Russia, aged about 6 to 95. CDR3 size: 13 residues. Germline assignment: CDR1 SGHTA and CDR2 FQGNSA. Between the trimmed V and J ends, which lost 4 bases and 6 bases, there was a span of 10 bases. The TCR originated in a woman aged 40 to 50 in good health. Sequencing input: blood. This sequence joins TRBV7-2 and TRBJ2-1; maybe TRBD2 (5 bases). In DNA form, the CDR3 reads TGTGCCAGCAGCTGGAGGAGCGGCAATGAGCAGTTCTTC. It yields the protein CASSWRSGNEQFF.